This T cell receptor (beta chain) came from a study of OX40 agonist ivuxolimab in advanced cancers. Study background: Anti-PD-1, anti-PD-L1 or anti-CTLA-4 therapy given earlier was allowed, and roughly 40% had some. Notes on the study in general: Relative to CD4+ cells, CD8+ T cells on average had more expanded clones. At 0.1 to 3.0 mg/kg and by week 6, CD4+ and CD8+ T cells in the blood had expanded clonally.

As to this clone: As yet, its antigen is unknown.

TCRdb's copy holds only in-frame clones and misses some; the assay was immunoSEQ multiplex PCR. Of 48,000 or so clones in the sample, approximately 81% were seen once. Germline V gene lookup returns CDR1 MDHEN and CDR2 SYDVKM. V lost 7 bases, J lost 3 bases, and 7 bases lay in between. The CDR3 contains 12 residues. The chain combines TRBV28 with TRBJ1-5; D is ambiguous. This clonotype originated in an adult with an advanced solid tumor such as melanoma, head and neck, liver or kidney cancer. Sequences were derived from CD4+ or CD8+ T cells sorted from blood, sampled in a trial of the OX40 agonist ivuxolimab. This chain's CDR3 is CASTVSNQPQHF. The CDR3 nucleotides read TGTGCCAGCACGGTATCCAATCAGCCCCAGCATTTT.